These 30 T cell receptor beta chains were sequenced from one sample in a study of TIL therapy for anti-PD-1-resistant metastatic lung cancer. This was the immunoSEQ v3 assay. Profiling relied on immunoSEQ multiplex PCR, and the TCRdb table lists in-frame clones only, not all of them. The sample shows some 45,000 clones, 86% of them seen only once. Time point indicated: pre-treatment sample, taken before nivolumab and TIL therapy. The sequences come from blood, collected at baseline. All receptors come from a person between 30 and 79 years old with non-small cell lung cancer.

This rearrangement joins TRBV10-3 to TRBJ2-1; 7 bases match TRBD1. J was trimmed by 5 bases and V by 10 bases; bases with no gene match: 11. The CDR3 length is 14 residues. CDR1 and CDR2 from the germline V gene are ENHRY and SYGVKD. As DNA, the CDR3 is TGTGCCACCTCTACAGGGGTCCGGGACAATGAGCAGTTCTTC. Translated, it gives CATSTGVRDNEQFF.

V and J are TRBV7-2 and TRBJ2-7; D could derive from TRBD1 or TRBD2 (6 bases each). V was pared by 4 bases and J by 4 bases, with 14 bases between. This CDR3 is built from 14 residues. Germline V CDR1 and CDR2: SGHTA, FQGNSA. CDR3 nucleotide sequence: TGTGCCAGCAGCTACTCGGTAGGGGGGTACGAGCAGTACTTC. This sequence encodes CASSYSVGGYEQYF.

The chain joins TRBV24-1 to TRBJ2-1, with TRBD1 matching over 9 bases. The V segment lost 4 bases and the J segment 4 bases; nucleotides outside the gene matches: 7. The germline gives CDR1 KGHDR, CDR2 SFDVKD. The CDR3 is made up of 16 amino acids. CDR3 amino acids: CATSDSGTGIYNEQFF. In DNA, the CDR3 is TGTGCCACCAGTGACTCCGGGACAGGGATTTACAATGAGCAGTTCTTC.

This rearrangement joins TRBV7-2 to TRBJ2-1; tentative D call: TRBD2 (7 bases). The CDR3 has 17 amino acids. The germline V gene encodes CDR1 SGHTA and CDR2 FQGNSA. The V gene lost 5 bases and the J gene lost 8 bases, with 25 bases spanning the gap. For the CDR3, the DNA is TGTGCCAGCAGCGAGGTGGCGGGGGCTTATACAATTGATGAGCAGTTCTTC. It translates to CASSEVAGAYTIDEQFF. The full variable domain, rest sourced from reference TRBV7-2 and TRBJ2-1, is GAGVSQSPSNKVTEKGKDVELRCDPISGHTALYWYRQSLGQGLEFLIYFQGNSAPDKSGLPSDRFSAERTGGSVSTLTIQRTQQEDSAVYLCASSEVAGAYTIDEQFFGPGTRLTVL.

CDR3 nucleotide sequence: TGTGCCAGCAGTCAGTCACAGGGGGCGTCTGGCTACACCTTC. It is translated as CASSQSQGASGYTF. V and J are TRBV6-5 and TRBJ1-2, with 9 bases that match TRBD1. The CDR3 has 14 amino acids. With 5 bases clipped from V and 7 bases from J, the junction kept 8 bases outside the gene matches. Germline CDR1 is MNHEY and CDR2 is SVGAGI.

The genes are TRBV30 and TRBJ2-1, with D maybe TRBD2 (5 bases). The V end lost 2 bases, the J end lost 0 bases, and 11 bases lay between the germline ends. CDR3 length: 15 residues. The germline V gene encodes CDR1 GTSNPN and CDR2 SVGIG (reference sequence). This chain's CDR3 is CAWSRGVSSYNEQFF. DNA for the CDR3: TGTGCCTGGAGTCGGGGAGTAAGCTCCTACAATGAGCAGTTCTTC. Complete variable domain (other parts from reference TRBV30 and TRBJ2-1): SQTIHQWPATLVQPVGSPLSLECTVEGTSNPNLYWYRQAAGRGLQLLFYSVGIGQISSEVPQNLSASRPQDRQFILSSKKLLLSDSGFYLCAWSRGVSSYNEQFFGPGTRLTVL.

This chain connects TRBV27 to TRBJ2-5, with D uncertain. The V gene lost 5 bases and the J gene lost 2 bases, with 12 bases spanning the gap. Germline lookup yields CDR1 MNHEY and CDR2 SMNVEV (reference sequence). The CDR3 is 14 amino acids. The CDR3 reads CASSPSRNQETQYF. The CDR3 DNA reads as TGTGCCAGCAGTCCCAGCCGAAATCAAGAGACCCAGTACTTC.

The rearrangement joins TRBV7-2 to TRBJ2-5; no firm D call. The CDR3 extends over 11 amino acids. Per the germline V gene, CDR1 is SGHTA and CDR2 is FQGNSA. V was shortened by 3 bases and J by 5 bases, with 4 bases between the two germline ends. The CDR3 is CASSFGETQYF. For the CDR3, the DNA is TGTGCCAGCAGCTTTGGCGAGACCCAGTACTTC.

The gene calls are TRBV11-3 and TRBJ2-5; no clear D gene. The CDR3 runs to 15 residues. Germline loops: CDR1 SGHNT, CDR2 YENEEA. V was trimmed by 5 bases and J by 4 bases, leaving 17 bases between them. CDR3 in amino acids: CASSIGDGSSETQYF. CDR3 DNA sequence: TGTGCCAGCAGCATAGGCGATGGGTCGTCAGAGACCCAGTACTTC.

The chain recombines TRBV10-2 with TRBJ1-5; D call uncertain. The CDR3 has 16 residues. Trimming removed 0 bases at V and 3 bases at J, with 12 bases between. In germline, CDR1 is WSHSY, CDR2 SAAADI. CDR3 DNA sequence: TGCGCCAGCAGTGAGTCGCCGAGACGGAACAATCAGCCCCAGCATTTT. This sequence encodes CASSESPRRNNQPQHF.

This clone was seen a few times. The rearrangement joins TRBV28 to TRBJ2-1; TRBD1 or TRBD2 may be the D gene (5 bases each). The CDR3 consists of 16 residues. Germline V gene sequence: CDR1 MDHEN, CDR2 SYDVKM. V was pared by 8 bases and J by 3 bases, with 20 bases between. The CDR3 loop reads CASPPDEGPYYNEQFF. DNA of the CDR3: TGTGCCAGCCCCCCAGACGAGGGACCCTACTACAATGAGCAGTTCTTC.

The V and J genes are TRBV20-1 and TRBJ2-1; D is ambiguous. Trimming left V 6 bases short and J 10 bases short, with 7 bases between. CDR1 and CDR2 from the germline V gene are DFQATT and SNEGSKA (reference sequence). The CDR3 covers 9 residues. In DNA form, the CDR3 reads TGCAGTGCCGGACCCGAGCAGTTCTTC. Translated, it gives CSAGPEQFF.

The gene calls are TRBV19 and TRBJ2-3; D possibly corresponds to TRBD1 (6 bases). Trimming left V 3 bases short and J 4 bases short, with 17 bases between. The CDR3 sequence is 16 residues long. Germline loops: CDR1 LNHDA, CDR2 SQIVND (reference sequence). The CDR3: CASSIAGDLWADTQYF. The CDR3 DNA follows: TGTGCCAGTAGTATCGCAGGGGATCTTTGGGCAGATACGCAGTATTTT.

The V gene is TRBV18, the J gene TRBJ2-1, with D tentatively TRBD2 (6 bases). There are 15 residues in the CDR3. Germline-derived CDR1 and CDR2 are KGHSH and LQKENI. Trimming cost V 3 bases and J 8 bases, with 17 bases left between them. DNA of the CDR3: TGTGCCAGCTCACCTATCGCGACTAGGACTGATGAGCAGTTCTTC. Translating it yields CASSPIATRTDEQFF.

J is TRBJ1-1 and V is TRBV7-9; 7 bases align to TRBD1. Per the germline V gene, CDR1 is SEHNR and CDR2 is FQNEAQ (reference sequence). This CDR3 comprises 13 residues. V lost 6 bases, J lost 7 bases, and 8 bases stayed unmatched. The CDR3 region has the DNA TGTGCCAGCAGGGGACAGTCTGGGGGTGAAGCTTTCTTT. It yields the protein CASRGQSGGEAFF.

The chain uses TRBV28 and TRBJ1-5, with 7 nucleotides matching TRBD1. The germline V gene encodes CDR1 MDHEN and CDR2 SYDVKM. V lost 4 bases to trimming and J lost 1 base; unmatched junction nucleotides: 4. This CDR3 comprises 15 residues. The CDR3, as DNA: TGTGCCAGCAGTTCGACAGGGTCCAGCAATCAGCCCCAGCATTTT. It is translated as CASSSTGSSNQPQHF.

The chain links TRBV28 to TRBJ1-1; D unclear. Germline loops: CDR1 MDHEN, CDR2 SYDVKM. The CDR3 extends over 15 amino acids. V dropped 6 bases and J dropped 2 bases, with 16 bases sitting between them. DNA for the CDR3: TGTGCCAGCAGCCCTCGAGGAGAGATTAACACTGAAGCTTTCTTT. This codes for CASSPRGEINTEAFF.

This clone has more than one count but fewer than ten. The chain has TRBV4-2 and TRBJ2-5; 9 nucleotides align to TRBD2. The V gene end was trimmed by 0 bases and the J gene end by 1 base; junction bases not matched to a gene: 0. This CDR3 has 15 amino acids. Germline lookup yields CDR1 LGHNA and CDR2 YNFKEQ. The CDR3: CASSQERGGQETQYF. CDR3 nucleotides: TGTGCCAGCAGCCAAGAGCGGGGGGGCCAAGAGACCCAGTACTTC.

This chain connects TRBV21-1 to TRBJ1-2; no DNA check was done on the table's D call, TRBD1. TRBV21-1 is a recognized pseudogene. CDR3 length equals 13 residues. CDR3 loop: CASRDRANYGYTF. Here the CDR3 DNA reads TGTGCCAGCAGAGACAGAGCTAACTATGGCTACACCTTC.

This clone was recorded a few times. CDR3 residues: CASRPLRTGNTEAFF. The CDR3 coding sequence is TGTGCCAGCAGACCCCTGCGGACGGGGAACACTGAAGCTTTCTTT. The rearrangement joins TRBV6-5 to TRBJ1-1, with D uncertain. The CDR3 has 15 amino acids. Trimming stripped 6 bases from V and 1 base from J, with 15 bases between. Per germline, CDR1 MNHEY and CDR2 SVGAGI.

This clone was counted only a few times. The CDR3 is CAWSGGQGNQPQHF. Here the CDR3 DNA reads TGTGCCTGGAGTGGGGGACAGGGGAATCAGCCCCAGCATTTT. The chain couples TRBV30 to TRBJ1-5, with 10 positions matching TRBD1. Germline CDR1 reads GTSNPN; CDR2 reads SVGIG (reference sequence). J gave up 4 bases and V 1 base, and 1 base lay outside the gene matches. CDR3 length: 14 residues. The entire variable domain, with the rest obtained from reference TRBV30 and TRBJ1-5, is as follows: SQTIHQWPATLVQPVGSPLSLECTVEGTSNPNLYWYRQAAGRGLQLLFYSVGIGQISSEVPQNLSASRPQDRQFILSSKKLLLSDSGFYLCAWSGGQGNQPQHFGDGTRLSIL.

This clone was seen just once. The chain links TRBV5-5 to TRBJ2-7; D gene uncertain. The V end was cut by 0 bases, the J end by 0 bases, with 10 bases between. Germline V lookup: CDR1 SGHKS, CDR2 YYEKEE (reference sequence). CDR3 length equals 15 residues. The CDR3 protein is CASSLDLANSYEQYF. CDR3 bases: TGTGCCAGCAGCTTGGACTTAGCCAACTCCTACGAGCAGTACTTC.

This clone was seen once. The rearrangement joins TRBV15 to TRBJ2-7; D remains ambiguous. Germline values: CDR1 LNHNV, CDR2 YYDKDF (reference sequence). The length of the CDR3 is 12 residues. V lost 0 bases and J 3 bases, leaving 3 bases between the germline ends. CDR3 DNA: TGTGCCACCAGCAGAGACAGCTACGAGCAGTACTTC. This translates into CATSRDSYEQYF.

The gene calls are TRBV19 and TRBJ2-3; D tentatively fits TRBD1 or TRBD2 (7 bases each). The CDR3 has 20 amino acids. Germline CDR1 reads LNHDA; CDR2 reads SQIVND (reference sequence). With 6 bases removed from V and 4 bases from J, the gap between germline ends came to 32 bases. The CDR3 nucleotides are TGTGCCAGTAGACCTACCGCTCCCCGGGGAGGGACAGAAGGGGCAGATACGCAGTATTTT. This translates into CASRPTAPRGGTEGADTQYF.

The CDR3 coding sequence is TGTGCCAGCAGCCCGTTGGGAGCGGGACGGACGAACACTGAAGCTTTCTTT. Residues: CASSPLGAGRTNTEAFF. V usage is TRBV5-4 and J usage is TRBJ1-1; tentative D call: TRBD1 (5 bases). The germline V and J ends were trimmed by 4 bases and 1 base, with 20 bases remaining between them. CDR3 size: 17 residues. CDR1 is SGHNT, CDR2 YYREEE, per germline (reference sequence).

V gene TRBV13 combines with J gene TRBJ1-5, with 11 bases lining up with TRBD1. Trimming removed 6 bases from V and 3 bases from J; junction bases left unmatched: 7. The germline gives CDR1 PRHDT, CDR2 FYEKMQ (reference sequence). This CDR3 comprises 16 residues. The CDR3 DNA is TGTGCCAGCAGGCCGCCGGGACAGGGGGACAATCAGCCCCAGCATTTT. Translated: CASRPPGQGDNQPQHF.

The rearrangement uses TRBV27 and TRBJ2-7; D call uncertain. Germline CDR1 is MNHEY and CDR2 is SMNVEV (reference sequence). The CDR3 has 14 residues. With 6 bases removed from V and 0 bases from J, the gap between germline ends came to 12 bases. The CDR3 spells CASRPPGRSYEQYF. Written as DNA, the CDR3 is TGTGCCAGCAGACCACCGGGTCGCTCCTACGAGCAGTACTTC.

This clone came up once. This rearrangement joins TRBV2 to TRBJ2-3; 8 bases align to TRBD1. Germline V lookup: CDR1 SNHLY, CDR2 FYNNEI. The length of the CDR3 is 12 residues. The ends lost 9 bases at V and 4 bases at J; junction bases unmatched: 3. This CDR3 is CASGQGPDTQYF. The CDR3 coding sequence is TGTGCCAGTGGACAGGGCCCAGATACGCAGTATTTT.

This rearrangement joins TRBV5-5 to TRBJ1-6, with D unresolved. CDR3 length: 13 amino acids. Trimming took off 0 bases at V and 10 bases at J, with 8 bases between the two ends. CDR1 SGHKS and CDR2 YYEKEE come from the germline V gene (reference sequence). The CDR3 is CASSLAQESPLHF. Here the CDR3 DNA reads TGTGCCAGCAGCTTGGCGCAGGAATCACCCCTCCACTTT.

V usage is TRBV19 and J usage is TRBJ2-1; 7 bases are a match to TRBD1. V was clipped by 5 bases and J by 9 bases; unmatched bases: 10. The CDR3 runs to 14 residues. Per germline, CDR1 LNHDA and CDR2 SQIVND (reference sequence). CDR3 sequence reads: CASSLGRGSGEQFF. The CDR3 DNA is TGTGCCAGTAGTCTGGGCAGGGGGAGCGGTGAGCAGTTCTTC. The full variable domain, in which reference TRBV19 and TRBJ2-1 provide the parts outside the CDR3, is DGGITQSPKYLFRKEGQNVTLSCEQNLNHDAMYWYRQDPGQGLRLIYYSQIVNDFQKGDIAEGYSVSREKKESFPLTVTSAQKNPTAFYLCASSLGRGSGEQFFGPGTRLTVL.